This record concerns one TCR beta chain sequence. The antigen this receptor binds is unknown. Per-nucleotide qualities are absent, and no much larger clonotype sits a single base away. This sample is part of a study of shared clonotypes between healthy human individuals (TCRdb year 2020). Regarding the research as a whole: A couple of women and three men aged 18 to 49 years were included in the cohort. For each donor, three plates each were used for CD4 naive and CD4 memory, two plates were used for CD8 naive, and one plate was used for CD8 memory. To estimate repertoire size and how much clonotypes are shared between individuals, the study performed deep sequencing of blood TCR repertoires from about five healthy adults. To increase sequencing depth and limit assay-specific biases, TCR repertoire library preparation and sequencing were carried out by different laboratories using diverse techniques. Leukapheresis yielded between about 0.85 and 10 billion PBMCs per donor. What the authors observed across the whole study: Pairwise subsampling indicated that sequencing depth was expected to affect the degree of clonotype sharing among donors. Sharing across a few donors was observed for about 5% of naive CD4, 3.5% of naive CD8, about 2.3% of memory CD4, and less than 0.45% of memory CD8 clonotypes. Even with the large sequencing depth, rarefaction of the sorted-subset datasets indicated that sequencing was incomplete. Larger estimated clonotype richness was generally found for naive subsets than for memory subsets. Clonotypes shared by all four sorted-subset donors showed higher generation probabilities than non-shared clonotypes. Only blood was sampled, and tissue TCR repertoires likely differ from those in blood. Because the study included a small number of donors, the genetic and exposure-history diversity represented was limited.

TCR CDR3 regions were amplified from genomic DNA by multiplex PCR using the deep immunoSEQ assay. Genomic DNA extracted from each cell subset was distributed evenly over all wells of several immunoSEQ 96-well plates, and each plate served as one replicate. For sorted subsets, around 0.2 ug of genomic DNA, equivalent to 25,000 to 35,000 T cell genomes, went into each replicate PCR. Purified libraries were measured with a Qubit 3.0 fluorometer, size-checked on a Bioanalyzer 2100, and measured again with the KAPA Library Quantification kit. Each immunoSEQ 96-well plate was sequenced on its own single-read 150-cycle Illumina NextSeq 550 flow cell. Turning to the authors' computational methods: Because only junctional sequences without quality scores were contained in the immunoSEQ output, filtering matching that applied to full-length reads could not be performed. Sequences were annotated with PyIR, a Python wrapper for IgBLAST v1.9, using IMGT germline references to assign V/J genes and CDR3. Reads with weak V/J assignments (E-value above 1e-6), missing CDR3, stop codons, out-of-frame junctions, or ambiguous translated residues were removed. V3J clonotypes were defined by identical inferred V gene, J gene, and CDR3 amino acid sequence. The percentage overlap between two repertoires was calculated by dividing the number of shared unique clonotypes by the size of the smaller repertoire. RTK rarefaction, the Chao1 estimator, and Recon v2.1 estimates of unobserved clonotypes were used to assess repertoire richness. Generation probabilities for all TCRbeta clonotypes obtained by the gDNA method from a few donors were computed using OLGA. Imported from immuneACCESS, the table was reduced by TCRdb to in-frame sequences with V and J called. These copies leave out some clones; in studies compared against another copy, an unresolved V gene accounts for under half, and the cause of the remainder is not known. That table gives V, J and clone size, and the DNA gave D and trimming. The sample table shows a few hundred thousand clones, and around 95% are seen once. The ten largest make up about 0.11% of the sample.

For the CD8 naive samples, CD45RO-negative cells were positively selected for CCR7, yielding a CD45RA+CCR7+ population from which TemRA cells were excluded. Healthy HIV-negative adults with no recently reported acute infections or vaccinations were included as donors. Every donor was a Caucasian adult residing in Nashville, Tennessee, USA. Blood was obtained by leukapheresis, after which PBMCs were separated by Ficoll-Histopaque density gradient centrifugation and cryopreserved in liquid nitrogen vapor phase. Analytical flow cytometry was used to check the purity and quantity of every magnetically sorted T cell population. Genomic DNA was isolated from each sorted fraction and quantified by UV absorbance on a Nanodrop 2000c. The CDR3 has 13 amino acids, counting the end cysteine and phenylalanine. This entry keeps only the CDR3 DNA: 39 bases, framed from base 1. The germline V gene supplies CDR1 SGHDT and CDR2 YYEEEE. The junction carries 4 bases between V and J, which are trimmed by 1 base and 0 bases respectively.

The sequence was collected from a woman aged 25 to 39 in good health. Sequences were obtained from naive CD8+ T cells sorted from blood. Interpreted using the paper, the cell subset or site label stands for: CD45RA+CCR7+. The chain was built from TRBV5-6 and TRBJ2-5; the D gene assignment is ambiguous. The CDR3 corresponds to CASSLSYQETQYF. The nucleotide sequence is given as TGTGCCAGCAGCTTGTCCTACCAAGAGACCCAGTACTTC.